This T cell receptor beta chain was observed in a study of T cell repertoires in aging, cancer and after chemotherapy. Study overall: Patients with glioblastoma brain tumors were sampled before and after temozolomide-based therapy. Around 8.8 million TCR reads were in the whole dataset.

Amplification of TCR beta used genomic DNA extracted from peripheral blood. TRB rearrangements spanning V, D and J were amplified using mixed TRB-A/B primers. TCRdb fed the multiplex PCR reads into MiXCR, producing one record per CDR3 protein. The sample has some 5,000 distinct CDR3 sequences; around two thirds are singletons. General observations from the study: Healthy donors lost TCR diversity with age mainly through richness, cancer patients through richness and evenness. Compared with age-matched healthy donors, untreated hematological or solid cancer patients showed higher blood TCR clonality.

Germline CDR1 reads MNHEY; CDR2 reads SVGEGT. V lost 8 bases, J lost 4 bases, and 14 bases lay in between. The CDR3 is made up of 13 amino acids. Turning to this clonotype: What it binds is unknown.

The sequenced material came from blood. This receptor was taken from a human donor with a solid tumor. This chain links TRBV6-2 or TRBV6-3 with TRBJ1-2; D not resolved. The CDR3 DNA follows: TGTGCCAGCCGACGGGCAGCAGCCTATGGCTACACCTTC. Amino acid sequence: CASRRAAAYGYTF.